This TCR beta chain was found in a study of a mutant IDH1 vaccine in newly diagnosed glioma. Looking at the study overall: Across weeks 1, 3, 5, 7, 11, 15, 19 and 23, patients received a vaccination each time, eight in all. Radiotherapy, temozolomide, or both had been given previously, and both were given to most. Study findings and constraints: Researchers report vaccine-induced immune responses in 80% to 95% of patients.

Remarks on this clone: Its antigen is still unknown.

Time point meaning: week 23, last vaccination. With topical imiquimod, each dose of the vaccine consisted of 300 ug of mutant IDH1 20-mer peptide. New WHO grade 3 or 4 astrocytomas that were IDH1-mutant and ATRX-lost had been found in donors. Sequencing used immunoSEQ multiplex PCR; TCRdb keeps in-frame clones, though not all of them. Of around 30,000 clones listed, approximately 80% are singletons. The CDR3 has 14 residues. V lost 9 bases and J lost 3; bases outside the gene matches: 8. The germline CDR1 and CDR2 sequences are SNHLY and FYNNEI. Source: PBMCs, taken from a glioma patient whose treatment included an IDH1 peptide vaccine. The TCR sequence derives from a woman aged 18-30 years with glioma. The V and J genes are TRBV2 and TRBJ2-3; 8 nucleotides match TRBD2. The CDR3: CARPGVAGTDTQYF. CDR3 bases: TGTGCCAGACCGGGAGTAGCGGGGACAGATACGCAGTATTTT.